This TCR beta chain comes out of a study of blood T cell repertoires in COVID-19. Study summary: Collection of acute and convalescent COVID-19 samples took place in the United States, Italy and Spain. PBMCs, B-cell-depleted T cells, or T cells were the source of the cDNA or gDNA that made up the material.

As processed by the authors: Amplification from reference gene primers served as the basis for estimated nucleated cell counts. Produced via immunoSEQ multiplex PCR; TCRdb's table is partial and in-frame only. The DNA gave D and trimming, while V, J and clone size come from that table. The table includes hundreds of thousands of clones, about 89% detected once. Germline V gives CDR1 SGHTA, CDR2 FQGNSA. The trim removed 4 bases at V and 1 base at J, leaving 3 bases unmatched. The CDR3 has 15 residues. The chain employs TRBV7-2 and TRBJ2-2; the match to TRBD1 covers 7 bases. The receptor comes from a woman aged 25-40 years with acute or convalescent COVID-19. Sequences were obtained from peripheral blood. CDR3 sequence reads: CASSSYRGNTGELFF. CDR3 coding DNA: TGTGCCAGCAGCTCATACAGGGGGAACACCGGGGAGCTGTTTTTT.